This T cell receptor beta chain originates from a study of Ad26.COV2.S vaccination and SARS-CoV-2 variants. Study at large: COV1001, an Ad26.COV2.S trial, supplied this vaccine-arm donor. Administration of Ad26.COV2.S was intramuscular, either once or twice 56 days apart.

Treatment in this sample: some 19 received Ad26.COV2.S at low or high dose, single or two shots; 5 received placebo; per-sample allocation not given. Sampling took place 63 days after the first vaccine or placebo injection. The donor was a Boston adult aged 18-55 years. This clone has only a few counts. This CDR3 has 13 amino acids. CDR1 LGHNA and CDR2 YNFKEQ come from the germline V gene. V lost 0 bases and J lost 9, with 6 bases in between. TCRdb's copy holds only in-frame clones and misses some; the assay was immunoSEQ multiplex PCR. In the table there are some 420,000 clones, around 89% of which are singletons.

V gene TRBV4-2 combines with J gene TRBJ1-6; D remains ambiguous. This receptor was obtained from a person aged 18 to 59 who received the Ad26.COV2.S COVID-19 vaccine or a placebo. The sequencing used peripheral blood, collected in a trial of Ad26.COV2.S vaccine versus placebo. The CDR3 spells CASSQDPVSPLHF. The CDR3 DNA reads TGTGCCAGCAGCCAAGACCCAGTTTCACCCCTCCACTTT.